Following are 27 T cell receptor beta chains from one sample sequenced in a study of shared clonotypes between healthy human individuals. Using immunoSEQ multiplex PCR, the repertoire was profiled, and TCRdb retains in-frame clones only, with some absent. The sample carries some 980,000 clones, less than 85% recorded once. Sequenced input: memory CD4+ T cells sorted from blood. The subset here: CD45RA-negative fraction. The source of these receptors is a man aged 18 to 30 in good health.

V usage is TRBV5-4 and J usage is TRBJ2-1, with 9 bases lining up with TRBD2. Germline CDR1 is SGHNT and CDR2 is YYREEE (reference sequence). CDR3 length equals 14 residues. After removal of 5 bases from V and 7 bases from J, the junction contained 7 bases not matched to a gene. The CDR3 sequence is CASRGGGAQNEQFF. For the CDR3, the DNA is TGTGCCAGCAGAGGCGGGGGGGCCCAAAATGAGCAGTTCTTC.

This chain links TRBV5-6 with TRBJ2-2, with D tentatively TRBD1 (7 bases). The CDR3 runs to 16 residues. Germline V lookup: CDR1 SGHDT, CDR2 YYEEEE. V lost 4 bases and J 7 bases, leaving 20 bases between the germline ends. CDR3 region: CASSNDQEGAIGELFF. The CDR3 nucleotides are TGTGCCAGCAGCAACGACCAGGAGGGGGCAATCGGGGAGCTGTTTTTT.

This clone was detected only a few times. The CDR3: CASSPYGESHEQYF. The DNA for the CDR3 is TGTGCCAGCAGCCCCTATGGGGAGTCCCACGAGCAGTACTTC. The chain couples TRBV6-5 to TRBJ2-7, with D tentatively TRBD2 (5 bases). The germline V and J ends were trimmed by 6 bases and 5 bases, with 17 bases remaining between them. Germline-derived CDR1 and CDR2 are MNHEY and SVGAGI. The CDR3 is made up of 14 amino acids.

V gene TRBV4-1 combines with J gene TRBJ1-1; no reliable D call. Germline V gene sequence: CDR1 MGHRA, CDR2 YSYEKL. CDR3 length: 16 residues. Deletions cut 4 bases from V and 4 bases from J, with 19 bases between. In DNA form, the CDR3 reads TGCGCCAGCAGCCGTTTCCCCGGTGAGTTTGGCACTGAAGCTTTCTTT. Protein product: CASSRFPGEFGTEAFF.

CDR3 in amino acids: CASTTLGLAGPEQFF. The CDR3 bases are TGTGCCAGCACTACCCTGGGACTAGCGGGGCCCGAGCAGTTCTTC. This chain uses TRBV6-1 with TRBJ2-1; 13 nucleotides match TRBD2. This CDR3 has 15 amino acids. Losses at the gene ends were 7 bases for V and 10 bases for J; bases not matched to a gene: 10. The germline gives CDR1 MNHNS, CDR2 SASEGT.

The V call is TRBV21-1, the J call TRBJ1-6; the table's D call, TRBD1, has no DNA check behind it. TRBV21-1 is a pseudogene locus. The CDR3 is 14 residues long. The CDR3 loop is CASSPQGYNSPLHF. CDR3 in DNA: TGTGCCAGCAGCCCACAGGGATACAATTCACCCCTCCACTTT.

The CDR3 region is CASSQEPLVGRTQGEQYF. Written as DNA, the CDR3 is TGTGCCAGCAGCCAGGAACCACTAGTGGGGCGGACTCAAGGCGAGCAGTACTTC. The chain is built from TRBV4-2 and TRBJ2-7, with D tentatively TRBD1 or TRBD2 (5 bases each). Germline V CDR1 and CDR2: LGHNA, YNFKEQ. With 3 bases removed from V and 6 bases from J, the gap between germline ends came to 27 bases. This CDR3 contains 18 residues.

The chain is built from TRBV28 and TRBJ2-4; TRBD1 matches at 9 bases. CDR3 length: 14 residues. Germline CDR1 reads MDHEN; CDR2 reads SYDVKM. With V trimmed by 4 bases and J by 8 bases, 6 bases remained unmatched. CDR3 DNA: TGTGCCAGCAGTTCCGGACAGGGGTGGTACATTCAGTACTTC. Amino acids: CASSSGQGWYIQYF.

This clone was counted between two and nine times. The chain employs TRBV12-1 and TRBJ2-5; the table assigns TRBD1, which was not confirmed against the DNA. TRBV12-1 is assigned pseudogene status. The CDR3 covers 14 residues. In DNA form, the CDR3 reads TGTGCCAGCAGCTTTGACTGCAGGGAAGAGACCCAGTACTTC. This translates into CASSFDCREETQYF.

This clone is a singleton in its sample. The chain employs TRBV7-9 and TRBJ2-5; D call uncertain. V lost 2 bases and J 3 bases, leaving 7 bases between the germline ends. Germline CDR1 and CDR2: SEHNR and FQNEAQ (reference sequence). CDR3 length: 13 residues. The CDR3 DNA follows: TGTGCCAGCAGCTTAAATCAGAAAGAGACCCAGTACTTC. Residues: CASSLNQKETQYF.

The rearrangement links TRBV9 to TRBJ2-2; D is unresolved. CDR3 length equals 15 residues. The germline V gene has CDR1 SGDLS and CDR2 YYNGEE. The ends were cut back, 0 bases at V and 2 bases at J, with 8 bases in the middle. DNA of the CDR3: TGTGCCAGCAGCGTAGTTCCAGGCAACACCGGGGAGCTGTTTTTT. It yields the protein CASSVVPGNTGELFF.

This chain links TRBV6-1 with TRBJ2-5; TRBD2 might be the D (6 bases). CDR1 MNHNS and CDR2 SASEGT come from the germline V gene. V shed 6 bases and J shed 5 bases, with 19 bases lying between them. The CDR3 is 15 residues long. The CDR3 region has the DNA TGTGCCAGCAGAGAGGGACTGACGTCCTTGGAGACCCAGTACTTC. Residues: CASREGLTSLETQYF.

The genes are TRBV10-2 and TRBJ1-2, with unresolved D. V shed 0 bases and J shed 4 bases, with 18 bases lying between them. The CDR3 contains 17 residues. Per germline, CDR1 WSHSY and CDR2 SAAADI. CDR3 in DNA: TGCGCCAGCAGTGAGTCGTGGGGAGCCAGCCGGTCCTATGGCTACACCTTC. This encodes CASSESWGASRSYGYTF.

This clone was detected only a few times. The junction differs from germline at one of its ends, possibly a read error. V gene TRBV7-7 combines with J gene TRBJ2-1, with D perhaps TRBD1 (7 bases). Germline V gene data show CDR1 as SSHAT and CDR2 as FNYEAQ (reference sequence). This CDR3 contains 15 residues. This CDR3 reads CASSPQGMGGNEQFF. The CDR3, as DNA: TGTGCTAGCAGCCCACAGGGGATGGGGGGCAATGAGCAGTTCTTC.

J is TRBJ2-3 and V is TRBV5-4; D uncertain. Germline loops: CDR1 SGHNT, CDR2 YYREEE (reference sequence). The CDR3 has 16 residues. Deletions cut 6 bases from V and 4 bases from J, with 21 bases between. In DNA form, the CDR3 reads TGTGCCAGCAACCCCCGTGGCTCAAAGTCGGCAGATACGCAGTATTTT. It yields the protein CASNPRGSKSADTQYF.

The J gene is TRBJ2-7, the V gene TRBV6-5; 7 bases match TRBD1. This CDR3 comprises 15 residues. The germline V gene encodes CDR1 MNHEY and CDR2 SVGAGI. J was trimmed by 0 bases and V by 7 bases; bases with no gene match: 9. CDR3 sequence: CASKRQGGNSYEQYF. CDR3 nucleotide sequence: TGTGCCAGCAAGAGACAGGGTGGGAACTCCTACGAGCAGTACTTC.

CDR3 nucleotides: TGCGCCAGCAGCCCCGGACCGGAGGGCAATCAGCCCCAGCATTTT. It translates to CASSPGPEGNQPQHF. The chain joins TRBV5-1 to TRBJ1-5, with D hard to call. The CDR3 runs 15 residues. V dropped 4 bases and J dropped 2 bases, with 13 bases sitting between them. Germline values: CDR1 SGHRS, CDR2 YFSETQ.

The chain uses TRBV10-3 and TRBJ1-5, with 7 bases fitting TRBD1. This CDR3 region has 14 residues. V was clipped by 4 bases and J by 2 bases; unmatched bases: 2. CDR1 is ENHRY, CDR2 SYGVKD, per germline. CDR3: CAISGRGGNQPQHF. In nucleotides, the CDR3 is TGTGCCATCAGTGGCAGGGGGGGCAATCAGCCCCAGCATTTT.

This rearrangement joins TRBV4-3 to TRBJ2-5; 9 positions agree with TRBD1. CDR3 length equals 14 residues. The V gene end was trimmed by 3 bases and the J gene end by 7 bases; junction bases not matched to a gene: 6. Looked up from germline, CDR1 is LGHNA and CDR2 is YSLEER. As DNA, the CDR3 is TGCGCCAGCAGCCAGGAACAGGGGGCCAGGACCCAGTACTTC. As protein: CASSQEQGARTQYF.

The chain is built from TRBV6-5 and TRBJ1-2; D unclear. This CDR3 region has 14 residues. V lost 5 bases, J lost 7 bases, and 17 bases lay in between. The germline V gene encodes CDR1 MNHEY and CDR2 SVGAGI. This CDR3 reads CASSPDLASIGYTF. The CDR3 DNA is TGTGCCAGCAGTCCGGATCTGGCATCGATTGGCTACACCTTC.

V usage is TRBV10-3 and J usage is TRBJ2-1; D not resolved. The length of the CDR3 is 11 residues. The V gene lost 7 bases and the J gene lost 7 bases, with 8 bases spanning the gap. Germline V gene lookup returns CDR1 ENHRY and CDR2 SYGVKD. CDR3 residues: CAINGVNEQFF. The CDR3 bases are TGTGCCATCAATGGCGTTAATGAGCAGTTCTTC.

This clone was seen only a few times. The chain carries TRBV6-1 and TRBJ1-5, with no clear D. The germline gives CDR1 MNHNS, CDR2 SASEGT. The CDR3 totals 13 residues. The V gene lost 1 base and the J gene lost 10 bases, with 11 bases spanning the gap. The CDR3 DNA reads as TGTGCCAGCAGTGAAGAAGTGTTGCGTCCCCAGCATTTT. Its protein is CASSEEVLRPQHF.

This clone was seen only once. The J gene is TRBJ2-1, the V gene TRBV4-3; 13 bases line up with TRBD2. Germline loops: CDR1 LGHNA, CDR2 YSLEER. Germline trimming cut 3 bases from V and 6 bases from J; bases unmatched to any gene: 2. The CDR3 runs to 15 residues. CDR3 nucleotides: TGCGCCAGCAGCCAGGGACTAGCGGGACCCAATGAGCAGTTCTTC. As protein: CASSQGLAGPNEQFF.

V is TRBV6-4 and J is TRBJ1-2; D not resolved. Trimming took off 6 bases at V and 4 bases at J, with 12 bases between the two ends. Per the germline V gene, CDR1 is MRHNA and CDR2 is SNTAGT. CDR3 size: 13 residues. The CDR3 DNA sequence: TGTGCCAGCAGATACGGACCAGGCTATGGCTACACCTTC. It is translated as CASRYGPGYGYTF.

The chain carries TRBV6-1 and TRBJ1-3; D unresolved. This CDR3 is built from 15 residues. Looked up from germline, CDR1 is MNHNS and CDR2 is SASEGT. The V end lost 7 bases, the J end lost 2 bases, and 15 bases lay between the germline ends. CDR3 amino acids: CASNPTPGTGNTIYF. The CDR3, as DNA: TGTGCCAGCAACCCGACCCCTGGGACTGGAAACACCATATATTTT.

The V gene is TRBV19, the J gene TRBJ1-1; 9 bases map to TRBD1. The CDR3 is 15 residues long. V was pared by 5 bases and J by 5 bases, with 9 bases of the junction left unmatched. Germline CDR1 is LNHDA and CDR2 is SQIVND (reference sequence). CDR3 in amino acids: CASSPLQGAGTEAFF. The CDR3 nucleotides read TGTGCCAGTAGTCCCCTACAGGGGGCTGGAACTGAAGCTTTCTTT.

This clone occurred once. The rearrangement links TRBV6-5 to TRBJ1-6, with D possibly TRBD1 on 5 matching bases. V was pared by 7 bases and J by 0 bases, with 10 bases between. The length of the CDR3 is 15 residues. Germline V gene sequence: CDR1 MNHEY, CDR2 SVGAGI. The CDR3 DNA reads as TGTGCCAGCACCCAGGGTAGCTCCTATAATTCACCCCTCCACTTT. This codes for CASTQGSSYNSPLHF.